This T cell receptor (beta chain) was found in a study of OX40 agonist ivuxolimab in advanced cancers. The table came from immunoSEQ multiplex PCR; TCRdb's copy has only in-frame clones and leaves some out. The sample carries about 86,000 clones, roughly nine tenths recorded once. The V gene's germline CDR1 is SGHTA and CDR2 FQGNSA. This CDR3 has 14 amino acids. Germline trimming cut 1 base from V and 8 bases from J; bases unmatched to any gene: 5. The sequenced sample was CD4+ or CD8+ T cells sorted from blood, obtained in a trial of the OX40 agonist ivuxolimab. This sequence joins TRBV7-2 and TRBJ1-2, with 9 bases that match TRBD1. The receptor was isolated from an adult with an advanced solid tumor such as melanoma, head and neck, liver or kidney cancer. CDR3 loop: CASSLVPQGAGYTF. The CDR3 coding sequence is TGTGCCAGCAGCTTAGTACCACAGGGGGCGGGCTACACCTTC.